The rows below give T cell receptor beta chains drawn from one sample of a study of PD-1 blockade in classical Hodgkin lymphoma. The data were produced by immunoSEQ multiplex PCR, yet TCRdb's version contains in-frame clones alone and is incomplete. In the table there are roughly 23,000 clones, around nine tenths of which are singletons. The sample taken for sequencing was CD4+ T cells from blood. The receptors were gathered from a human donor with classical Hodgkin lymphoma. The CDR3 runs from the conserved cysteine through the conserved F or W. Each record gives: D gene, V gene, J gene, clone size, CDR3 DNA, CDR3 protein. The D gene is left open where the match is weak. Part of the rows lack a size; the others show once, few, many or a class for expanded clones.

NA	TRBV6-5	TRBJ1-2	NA	TGTGCCAGCAGTTACTACGGGTCTGGCTACACCTTC	CASSYYGSGYTF
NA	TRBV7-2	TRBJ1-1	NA	TGTGCCAGCAGTTATTCGAGGGTTAACACTGAAGCTTTCTTT	CASSYSRVNTEAFF
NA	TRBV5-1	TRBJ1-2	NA	TGCGCCAGCAGCCCCGCTGACTATGGCTACACCTTC	CASSPADYGYTF
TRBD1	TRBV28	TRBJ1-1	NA	TGTGCCAGCAGTTCAGGGGGGACTGAAGCTTTCTTT	CASSSGGTEAFF
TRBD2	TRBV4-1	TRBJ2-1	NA	TGCGCCAGCAGCCAAGCATCCACTAGCGGGTGGGATGAGCAGTTCTTC	CASSQASTSGWDEQFF
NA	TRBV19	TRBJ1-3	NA	TGTGCCAGTAACCCAGGGTTCGCTGGAAACACCATATATTTT	CASNPGFAGNTIYF
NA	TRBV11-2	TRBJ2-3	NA	TGTGCCAGCAGCTTAGTAACACAAGATACGCAGTATTTT	CASSLVTQDTQYF
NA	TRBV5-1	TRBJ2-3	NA	TGCGCCAGCAGAGGGAGAACTAACACAGATACGCAGTATTTT	CASRGRTNTDTQYF
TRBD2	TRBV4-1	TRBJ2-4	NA	TGCGCCAGCAGCCAAGCTGGGACTAGCGGGTCCAAAAACATTCAGTACTTC	CASSQAGTSGSKNIQYF
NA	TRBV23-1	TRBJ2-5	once	TGCGCCAGCAGTCGGCCTTGGACAGCCCACCAAGAGACCCAGTACTTC	CASSRPWTAHQETQYF
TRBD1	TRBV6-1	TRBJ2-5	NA	TGTGCCTGGACCGGGACAGACGAAGAGACCCAGTACTTC	CAWTGTDEETQYF
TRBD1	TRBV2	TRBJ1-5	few	TGTGCCAGCAGTAGTCTAACAGGGGATCAGCCCCAGCATTTT	CASSSLTGDQPQHF
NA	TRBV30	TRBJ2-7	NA	TGTGCCTGGAGAAGAGAGGCAAGCTCCTACGAGCAGTACTTC	CAWRREASSYEQYF
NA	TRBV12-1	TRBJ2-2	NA	TGTGCCAGCAGCTTTTTATGCGCCGGGGAGCTGTTTTTT	CASSFLCAGELFF
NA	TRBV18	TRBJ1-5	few	TGTGCCAGTGGGGAAGACAGGAATCAGCCCCAGCATTTT	CASGEDRNQPQHF